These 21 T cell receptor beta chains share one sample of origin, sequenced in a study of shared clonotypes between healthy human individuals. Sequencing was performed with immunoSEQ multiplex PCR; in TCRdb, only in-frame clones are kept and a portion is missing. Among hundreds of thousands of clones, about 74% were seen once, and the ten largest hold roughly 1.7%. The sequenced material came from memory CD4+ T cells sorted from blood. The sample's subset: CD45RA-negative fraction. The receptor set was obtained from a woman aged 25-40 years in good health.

The CDR3 loop is CASRLTGGRGYTF. The CDR3 nucleotides are TGTGCCAGCAGGCTAACAGGGGGCCGAGGCTACACCTTC. V and J are TRBV6-1 and TRBJ1-2, with 9 bases fitting TRBD1. The CDR3 sequence is 13 residues long. The trim removed 6 bases at V and 8 bases at J, leaving 7 bases unmatched. Germline CDR1 and CDR2: MNHNS and SASEGT.

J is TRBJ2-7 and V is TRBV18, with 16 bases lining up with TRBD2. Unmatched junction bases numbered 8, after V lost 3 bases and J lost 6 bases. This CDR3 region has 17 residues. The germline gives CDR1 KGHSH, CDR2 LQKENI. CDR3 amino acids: CASSPGTSGRASAEQYF. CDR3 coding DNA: TGTGCCAGCTCACCGGGGACTAGCGGGAGGGCCTCAGCCGAGCAGTACTTC.

In DNA form, the CDR3 reads TGTGCCAGCAGCTTGGGACCCGACAGGGACCTCTACGAGCAGTACTTC. This encodes CASSLGPDRDLYEQYF. V usage is TRBV5-6 and J usage is TRBJ2-7, with 7 bases fitting TRBD1. With V trimmed by 0 bases and J by 3 bases, 9 bases remained unmatched. The germline V gene encodes CDR1 SGHDT and CDR2 YYEEEE. This CDR3 spans 16 amino acids.

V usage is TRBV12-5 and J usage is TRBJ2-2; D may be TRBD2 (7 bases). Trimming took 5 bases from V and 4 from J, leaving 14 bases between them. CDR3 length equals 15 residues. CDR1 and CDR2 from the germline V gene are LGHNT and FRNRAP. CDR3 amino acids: CASGLGGGGTGELFF. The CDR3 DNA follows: TGTGCTAGTGGTCTAGGGGGAGGGGGCACCGGGGAGCTGTTTTTT.

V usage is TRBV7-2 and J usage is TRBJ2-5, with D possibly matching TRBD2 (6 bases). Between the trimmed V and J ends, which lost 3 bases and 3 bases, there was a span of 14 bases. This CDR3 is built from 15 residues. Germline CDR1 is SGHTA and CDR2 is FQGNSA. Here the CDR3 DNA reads TGTGCCAGCAGCTTGTTCGGCGGGATGGAAGAGACCCAGTACTTC. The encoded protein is CASSLFGGMEETQYF.

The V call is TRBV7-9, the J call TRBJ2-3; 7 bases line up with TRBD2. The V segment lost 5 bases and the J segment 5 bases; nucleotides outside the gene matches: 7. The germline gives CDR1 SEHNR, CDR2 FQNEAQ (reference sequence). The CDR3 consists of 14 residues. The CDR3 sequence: CASSPSGPGDTQYF. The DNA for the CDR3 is TGTGCCAGCAGCCCTAGCGGCCCCGGAGATACGCAGTATTTT.

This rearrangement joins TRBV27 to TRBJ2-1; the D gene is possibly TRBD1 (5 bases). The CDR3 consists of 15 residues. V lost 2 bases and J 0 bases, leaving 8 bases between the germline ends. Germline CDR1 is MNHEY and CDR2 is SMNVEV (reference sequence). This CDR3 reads CASSLGHSSYNEQFF. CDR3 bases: TGTGCCAGCAGTTTAGGACACAGCTCCTACAATGAGCAGTTCTTC.

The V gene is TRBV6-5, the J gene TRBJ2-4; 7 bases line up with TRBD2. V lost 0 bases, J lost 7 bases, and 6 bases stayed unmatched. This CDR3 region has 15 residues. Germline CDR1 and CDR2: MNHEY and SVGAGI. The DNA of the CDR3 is TGTGCCAGCAGTTACTCGGTAGCGGGCAACAACATTCAGTACTTC. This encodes CASSYSVAGNNIQYF.

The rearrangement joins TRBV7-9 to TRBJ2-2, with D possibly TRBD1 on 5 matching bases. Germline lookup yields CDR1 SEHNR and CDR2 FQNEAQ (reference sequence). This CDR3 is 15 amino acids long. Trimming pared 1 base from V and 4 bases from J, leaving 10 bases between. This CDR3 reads CASSLVRQITGELFF. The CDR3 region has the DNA TGTGCCAGCAGCTTAGTTCGACAGATCACCGGGGAGCTGTTTTTT.

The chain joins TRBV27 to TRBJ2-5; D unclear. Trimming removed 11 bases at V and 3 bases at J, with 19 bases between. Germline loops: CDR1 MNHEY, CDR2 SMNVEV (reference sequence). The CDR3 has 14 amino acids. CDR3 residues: CAPPTAREKETQYF. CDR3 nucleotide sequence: TGTGCCCCCCCTACCGCGCGCGAAAAAGAGACCCAGTACTTC.

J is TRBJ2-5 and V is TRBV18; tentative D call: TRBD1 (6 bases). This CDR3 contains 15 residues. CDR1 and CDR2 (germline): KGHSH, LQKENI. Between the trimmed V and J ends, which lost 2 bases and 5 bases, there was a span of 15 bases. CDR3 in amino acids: CASSPGQGMGETQYF. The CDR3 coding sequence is TGTGCCAGCTCACCAGGCCAGGGGATGGGGGAGACCCAGTACTTC.

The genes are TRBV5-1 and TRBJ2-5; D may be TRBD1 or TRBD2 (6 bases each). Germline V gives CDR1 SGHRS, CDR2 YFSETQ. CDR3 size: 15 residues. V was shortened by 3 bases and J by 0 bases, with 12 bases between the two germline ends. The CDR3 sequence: CASSSERGDQETQYF. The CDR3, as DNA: TGCGCCAGCAGCTCGGAAAGGGGGGACCAAGAGACCCAGTACTTC.

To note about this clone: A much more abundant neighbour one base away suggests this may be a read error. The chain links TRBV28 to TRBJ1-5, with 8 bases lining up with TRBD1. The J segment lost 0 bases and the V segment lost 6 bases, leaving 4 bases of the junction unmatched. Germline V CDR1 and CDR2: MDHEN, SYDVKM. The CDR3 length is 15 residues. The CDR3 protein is CASRGTGYSNQPQHF. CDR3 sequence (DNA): TGTGCCAGCAGGGGGACAGGTTATAGCAATCAGCCCCAGCATTTT.

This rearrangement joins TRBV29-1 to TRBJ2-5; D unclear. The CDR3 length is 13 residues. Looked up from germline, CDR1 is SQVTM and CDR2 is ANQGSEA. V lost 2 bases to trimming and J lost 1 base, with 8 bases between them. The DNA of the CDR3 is TGCAGCGTTGAACCTGGCAGCCAAGAGACCCAGTACTTC. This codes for CSVEPGSQETQYF.

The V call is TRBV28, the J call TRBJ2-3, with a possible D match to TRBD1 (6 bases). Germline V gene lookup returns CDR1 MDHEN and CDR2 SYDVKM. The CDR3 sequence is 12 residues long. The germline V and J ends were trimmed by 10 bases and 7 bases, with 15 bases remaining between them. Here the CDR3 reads CATATGRNTQYF. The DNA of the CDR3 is TGTGCCACCGCGACAGGAAGGAATACGCAGTATTTT.

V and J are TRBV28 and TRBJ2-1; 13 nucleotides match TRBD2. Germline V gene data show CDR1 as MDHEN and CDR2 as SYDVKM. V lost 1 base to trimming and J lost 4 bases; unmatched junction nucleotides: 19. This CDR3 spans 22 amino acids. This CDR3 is CASSLFSTWTSGSLRLYNEQFF. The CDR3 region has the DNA TGTGCCAGCAGTTTATTTAGTACTTGGACTAGCGGGAGTTTGAGGTTGTACAATGAGCAGTTCTTC.

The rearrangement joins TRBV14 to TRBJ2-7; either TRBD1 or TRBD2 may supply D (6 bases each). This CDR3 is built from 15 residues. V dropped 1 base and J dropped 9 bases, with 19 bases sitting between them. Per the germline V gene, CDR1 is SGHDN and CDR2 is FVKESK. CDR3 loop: CASSQVGGLDAVQYF. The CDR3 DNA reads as TGTGCCAGCAGCCAAGTTGGGGGGCTAGATGCAGTGCAGTACTTC.

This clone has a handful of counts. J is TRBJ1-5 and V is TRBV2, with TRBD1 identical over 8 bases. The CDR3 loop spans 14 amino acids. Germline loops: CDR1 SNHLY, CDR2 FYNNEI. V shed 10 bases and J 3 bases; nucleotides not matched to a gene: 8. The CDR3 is CATQGQGFNQPQHF. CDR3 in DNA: TGTGCCACCCAAGGACAGGGCTTCAATCAGCCCCAGCATTTT.

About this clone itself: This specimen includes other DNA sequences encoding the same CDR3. The CDR3 sequence: CASSLAEGIGGYTF. CDR3 DNA: TGCGCCAGCAGCTTGGCCGAGGGGATCGGTGGCTACACCTTC. This chain uses TRBV5-1 with TRBJ1-2; perhaps TRBD1 as D (5 bases). The V end lost 0 bases, the J end lost 7 bases, and 13 bases lay between the germline ends. This CDR3 is built from 14 residues. CDR1 is SGHRS, CDR2 YFSETQ, per germline.

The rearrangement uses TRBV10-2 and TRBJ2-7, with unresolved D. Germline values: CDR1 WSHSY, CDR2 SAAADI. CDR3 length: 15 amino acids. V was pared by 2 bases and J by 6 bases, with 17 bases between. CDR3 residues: CASSERYPQRSEQYF. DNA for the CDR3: TGCGCCAGCAGTGAGCGCTACCCCCAGAGGAGCGAGCAGTACTTC.

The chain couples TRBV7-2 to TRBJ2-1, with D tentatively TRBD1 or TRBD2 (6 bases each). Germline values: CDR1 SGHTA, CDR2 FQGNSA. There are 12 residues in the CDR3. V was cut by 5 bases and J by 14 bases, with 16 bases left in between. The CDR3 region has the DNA TGTGCCAGCAGCGTCCCGAGGGGGAGGAAGTTCTTC. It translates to CASSVPRGRKFF.